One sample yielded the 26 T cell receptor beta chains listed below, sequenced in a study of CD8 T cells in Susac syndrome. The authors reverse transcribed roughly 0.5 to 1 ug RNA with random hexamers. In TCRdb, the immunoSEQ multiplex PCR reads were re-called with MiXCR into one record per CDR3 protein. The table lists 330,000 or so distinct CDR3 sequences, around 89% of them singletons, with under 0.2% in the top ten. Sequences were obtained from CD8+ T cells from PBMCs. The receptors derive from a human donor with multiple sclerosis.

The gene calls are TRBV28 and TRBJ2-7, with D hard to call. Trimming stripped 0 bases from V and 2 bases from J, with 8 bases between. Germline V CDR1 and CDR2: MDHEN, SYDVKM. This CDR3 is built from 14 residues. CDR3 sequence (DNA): TGTGCCAGCAGTTTATGGGGGAAGGCCTACGAGCAGTACTTC. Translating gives CASSLWGKAYEQYF.

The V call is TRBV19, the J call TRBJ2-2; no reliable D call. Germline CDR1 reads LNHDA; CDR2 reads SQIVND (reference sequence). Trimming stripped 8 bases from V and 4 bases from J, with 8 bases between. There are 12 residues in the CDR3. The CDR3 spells CASDTGTGELFF. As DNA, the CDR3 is TGTGCCAGTGATACCGGCACCGGGGAGCTGTTTTTT. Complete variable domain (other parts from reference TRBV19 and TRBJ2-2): DGGITQSPKYLFRKEGQNVTLSCEQNLNHDAMYWYRQDPGQGLRLIYYSQIVNDFQKGDIAEGYSVSREKKESFPLTVTSAQKNPTAFYLCASDTGTGELFFGEGSRLTVL.

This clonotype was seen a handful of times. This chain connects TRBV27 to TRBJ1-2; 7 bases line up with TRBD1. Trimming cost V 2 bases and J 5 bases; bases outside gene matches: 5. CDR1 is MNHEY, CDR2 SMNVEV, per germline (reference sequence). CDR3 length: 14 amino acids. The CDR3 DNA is TGTGCCAGCAGTTTAGCGGGACAGCCTTATGGCTACACCTTC. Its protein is CASSLAGQPYGYTF.

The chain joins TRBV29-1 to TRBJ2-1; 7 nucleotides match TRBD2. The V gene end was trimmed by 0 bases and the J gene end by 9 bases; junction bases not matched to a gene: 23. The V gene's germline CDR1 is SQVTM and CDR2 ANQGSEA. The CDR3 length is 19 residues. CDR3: CSVEEEDAASRGGPGEQFF. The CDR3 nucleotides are TGCAGCGTTGAAGAGGAGGACGCCGCTAGCCGGGGAGGGCCTGGTGAGCAGTTCTTC.

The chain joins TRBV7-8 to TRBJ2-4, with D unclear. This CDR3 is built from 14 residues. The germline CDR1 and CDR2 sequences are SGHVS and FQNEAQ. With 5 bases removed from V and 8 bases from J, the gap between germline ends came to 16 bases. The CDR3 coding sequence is TGTGCCAGCAGCCTGTCGAACGGAGACGACATTCAGTACTTC. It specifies CASSLSNGDDIQYF.

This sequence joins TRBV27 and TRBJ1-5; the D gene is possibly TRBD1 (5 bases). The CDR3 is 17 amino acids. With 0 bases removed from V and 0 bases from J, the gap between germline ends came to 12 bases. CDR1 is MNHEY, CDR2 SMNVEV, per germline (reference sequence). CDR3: CASSLSGGDFSNQPQHF. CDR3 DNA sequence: TGTGCCAGCAGTTTATCTGGAGGGGATTTTAGCAATCAGCCCCAGCATTTT.

CDR3 residues: CASSQERQTNQPQHF. CDR3 bases: TGTGCCAGCAGCCAAGAGCGACAGACCAATCAGCCCCAGCATTTT. The chain recombines TRBV4-2 with TRBJ1-5, with D possibly matching TRBD1 (5 bases). V was clipped by 0 bases and J by 3 bases, with 9 bases between them. Germline V lookup: CDR1 LGHNA, CDR2 YNFKEQ. This CDR3 has 15 residues.

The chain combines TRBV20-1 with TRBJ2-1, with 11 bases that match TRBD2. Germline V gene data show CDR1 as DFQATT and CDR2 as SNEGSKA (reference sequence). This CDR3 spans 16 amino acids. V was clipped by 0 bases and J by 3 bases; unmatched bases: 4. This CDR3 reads CSARDLAGGDYNEQFF. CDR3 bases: TGCAGTGCTAGAGATTTAGCGGGAGGGGACTACAATGAGCAGTTCTTC.

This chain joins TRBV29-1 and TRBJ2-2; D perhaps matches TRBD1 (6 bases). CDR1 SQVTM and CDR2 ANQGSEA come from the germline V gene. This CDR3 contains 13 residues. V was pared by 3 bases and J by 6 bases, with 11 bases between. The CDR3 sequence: CSVDDRSAGELFF. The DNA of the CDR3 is TGCAGCGTTGACGACAGGTCCGCCGGGGAGCTGTTTTTT.

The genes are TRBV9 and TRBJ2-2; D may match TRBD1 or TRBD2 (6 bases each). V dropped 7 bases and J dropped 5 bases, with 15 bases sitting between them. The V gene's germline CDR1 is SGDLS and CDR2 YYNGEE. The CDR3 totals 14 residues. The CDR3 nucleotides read TGTGCCAGCCACTTTGGAGGGGGGACCGGGGAGCTGTTTTTT. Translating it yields CASHFGGGTGELFF.

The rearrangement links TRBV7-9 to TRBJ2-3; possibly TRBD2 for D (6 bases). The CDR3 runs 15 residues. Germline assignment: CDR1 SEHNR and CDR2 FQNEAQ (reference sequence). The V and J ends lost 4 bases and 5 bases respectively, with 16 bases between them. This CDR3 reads CASSSYGRERDTQYF. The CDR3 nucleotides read TGTGCCAGCAGCTCCTATGGACGGGAGCGAGATACGCAGTATTTT.

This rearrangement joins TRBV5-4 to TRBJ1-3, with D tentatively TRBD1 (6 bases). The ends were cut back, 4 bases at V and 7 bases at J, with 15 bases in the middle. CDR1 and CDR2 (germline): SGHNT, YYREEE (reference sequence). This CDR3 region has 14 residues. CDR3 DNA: TGTGCCAGCAGCCCCGGGACAACTAGTAACACCATATATTTT. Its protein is CASSPGTTSNTIYF.

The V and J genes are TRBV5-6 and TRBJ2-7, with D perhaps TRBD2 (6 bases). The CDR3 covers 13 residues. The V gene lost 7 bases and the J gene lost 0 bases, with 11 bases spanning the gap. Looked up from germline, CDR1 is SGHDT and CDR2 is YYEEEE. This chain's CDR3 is CASDSSDSYEQYF. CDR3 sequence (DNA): TGTGCCAGCGACTCTAGCGACTCCTACGAGCAGTACTTC. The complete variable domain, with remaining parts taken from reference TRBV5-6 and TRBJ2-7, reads DAGVTQSPTHLIKTRGQQVTLRCSPKSGHDTVSWYQQALGQGPQFIFQYYEEEERQRGNFPDRFSGHQFPNYSSELNVNALLLGDSALYLCASDSSDSYEQYFGPGTRLTVT.

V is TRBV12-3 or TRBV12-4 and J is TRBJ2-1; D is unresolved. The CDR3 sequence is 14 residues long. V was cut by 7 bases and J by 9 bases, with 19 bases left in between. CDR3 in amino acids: CASTLPSRPGEQFF. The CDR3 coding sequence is TGTGCCAGCACACTTCCCTCGCGTCCGGGTGAGCAGTTCTTC.

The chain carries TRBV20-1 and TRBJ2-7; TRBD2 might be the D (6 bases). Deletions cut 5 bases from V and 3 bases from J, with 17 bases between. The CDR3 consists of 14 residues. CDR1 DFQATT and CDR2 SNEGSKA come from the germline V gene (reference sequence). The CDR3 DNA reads TGCAGTGCTCCGCGGGACTTTTCCGGCTACGAGCAGTACTTC. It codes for CSAPRDFSGYEQYF.

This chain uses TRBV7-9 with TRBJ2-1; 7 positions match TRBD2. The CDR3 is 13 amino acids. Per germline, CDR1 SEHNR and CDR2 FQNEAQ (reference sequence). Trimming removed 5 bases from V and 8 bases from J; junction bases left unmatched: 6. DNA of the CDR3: TGTGCCAGCAGCAACGGACTAGTCCATGAGCAGTTCTTC. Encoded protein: CASSNGLVHEQFF.

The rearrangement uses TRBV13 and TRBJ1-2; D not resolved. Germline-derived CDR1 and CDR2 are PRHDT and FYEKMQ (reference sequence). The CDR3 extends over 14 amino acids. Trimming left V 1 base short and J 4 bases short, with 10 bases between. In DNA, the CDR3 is TGTGCCAGCAGCTTAGTGGACGTGTTCTATGGCTACACCTTC. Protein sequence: CASSLVDVFYGYTF.

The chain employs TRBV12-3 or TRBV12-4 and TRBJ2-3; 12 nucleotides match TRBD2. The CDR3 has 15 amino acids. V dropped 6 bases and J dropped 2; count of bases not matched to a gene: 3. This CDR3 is CASSPSGGATDTQYF. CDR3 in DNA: TGTGCCAGCAGCCCTAGCGGGGGGGCCACAGATACGCAGTATTTT.

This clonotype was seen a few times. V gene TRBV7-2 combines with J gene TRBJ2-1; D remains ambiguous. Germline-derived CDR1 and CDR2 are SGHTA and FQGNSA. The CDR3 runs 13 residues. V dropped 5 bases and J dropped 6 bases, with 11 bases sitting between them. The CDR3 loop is CASSLSLGNEQFF. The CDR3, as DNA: TGTGCCAGCAGCCTATCCTTAGGCAATGAGCAGTTCTTC.

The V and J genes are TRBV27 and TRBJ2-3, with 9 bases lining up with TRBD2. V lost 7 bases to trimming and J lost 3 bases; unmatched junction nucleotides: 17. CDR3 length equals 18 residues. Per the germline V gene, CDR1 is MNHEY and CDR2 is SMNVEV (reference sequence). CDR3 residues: CASNPGLAPGLGTDTQYF. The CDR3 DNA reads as TGTGCCAGCAACCCGGGACTAGCCCCCGGTCTCGGAACAGATACGCAGTATTTT.

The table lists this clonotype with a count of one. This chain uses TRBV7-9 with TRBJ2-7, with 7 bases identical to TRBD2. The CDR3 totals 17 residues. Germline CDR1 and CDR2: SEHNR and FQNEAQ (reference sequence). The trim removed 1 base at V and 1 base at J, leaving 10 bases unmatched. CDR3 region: CASSLGGDGAGSYEQYF. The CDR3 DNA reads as TGTGCCAGCAGCTTAGGCGGTGACGGAGCGGGATCCTACGAGCAGTACTTC.

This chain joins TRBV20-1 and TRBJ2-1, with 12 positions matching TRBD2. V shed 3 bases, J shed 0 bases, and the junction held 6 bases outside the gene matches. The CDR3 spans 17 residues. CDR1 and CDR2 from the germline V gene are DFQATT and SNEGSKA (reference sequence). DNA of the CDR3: TGCAGTGCTAGGGAACTAGCGGGGGGATTCTCCTACAATGAGCAGTTCTTC. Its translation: CSARELAGGFSYNEQFF.

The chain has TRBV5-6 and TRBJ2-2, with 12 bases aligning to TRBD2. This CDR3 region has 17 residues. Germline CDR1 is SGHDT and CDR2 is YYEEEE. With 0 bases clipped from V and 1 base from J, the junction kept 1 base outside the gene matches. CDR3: CASSLGLAGVNTGELFF. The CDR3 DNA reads TGTGCCAGCAGCTTGGGACTAGCGGGAGTGAACACCGGGGAGCTGTTTTTT.

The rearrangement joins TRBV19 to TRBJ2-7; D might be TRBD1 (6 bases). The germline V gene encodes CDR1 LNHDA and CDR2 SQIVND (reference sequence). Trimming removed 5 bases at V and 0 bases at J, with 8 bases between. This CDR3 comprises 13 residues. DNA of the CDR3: TGTGCCAGTAGTGGACAGAACTCCTACGAGCAGTACTTC. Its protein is CASSGQNSYEQYF. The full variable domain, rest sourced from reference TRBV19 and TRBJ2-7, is DGGITQSPKYLFRKEGQNVTLSCEQNLNHDAMYWYRQDPGQGLRLIYYSQIVNDFQKGDIAEGYSVSREKKESFPLTVTSAQKNPTAFYLCASSGQNSYEQYFGPGTRLTVT.

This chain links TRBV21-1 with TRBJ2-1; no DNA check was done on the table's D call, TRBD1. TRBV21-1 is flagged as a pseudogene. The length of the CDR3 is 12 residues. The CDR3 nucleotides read TGTGTCCCGAGACGCTCCTACAATGAGCAGTTCTTC. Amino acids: CVPRRSYNEQFF.

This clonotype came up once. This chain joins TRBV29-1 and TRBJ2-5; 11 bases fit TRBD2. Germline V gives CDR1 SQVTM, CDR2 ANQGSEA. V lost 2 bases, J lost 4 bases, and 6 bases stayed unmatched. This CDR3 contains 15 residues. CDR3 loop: CSVEFSLAGGETQYF. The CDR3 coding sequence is TGCAGCGTTGAATTTTCGCTAGCGGGAGGAGAGACCCAGTACTTC.